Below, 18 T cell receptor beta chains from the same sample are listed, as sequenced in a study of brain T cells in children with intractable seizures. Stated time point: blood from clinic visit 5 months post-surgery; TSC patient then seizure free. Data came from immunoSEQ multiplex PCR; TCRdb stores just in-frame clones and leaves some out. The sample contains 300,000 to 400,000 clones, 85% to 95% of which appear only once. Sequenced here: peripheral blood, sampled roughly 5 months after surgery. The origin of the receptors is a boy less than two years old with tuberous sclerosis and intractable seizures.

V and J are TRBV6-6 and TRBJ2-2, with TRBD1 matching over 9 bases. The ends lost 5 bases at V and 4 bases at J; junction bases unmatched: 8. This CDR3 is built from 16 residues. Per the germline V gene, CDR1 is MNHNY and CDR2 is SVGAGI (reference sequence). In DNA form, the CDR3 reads TGTGCCAGCAGTCCGAACAGGGGGCCCCTCACCGGGGAGCTGTTTTTT. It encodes CASSPNRGPLTGELFF.

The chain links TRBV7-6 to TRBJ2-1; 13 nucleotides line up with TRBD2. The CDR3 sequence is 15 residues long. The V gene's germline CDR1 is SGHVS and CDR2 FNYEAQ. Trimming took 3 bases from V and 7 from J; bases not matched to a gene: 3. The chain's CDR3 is CASSFTSGGANEQFF. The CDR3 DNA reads TGTGCCAGCAGCTTCACTAGCGGGGGGGCGAATGAGCAGTTCTTC.

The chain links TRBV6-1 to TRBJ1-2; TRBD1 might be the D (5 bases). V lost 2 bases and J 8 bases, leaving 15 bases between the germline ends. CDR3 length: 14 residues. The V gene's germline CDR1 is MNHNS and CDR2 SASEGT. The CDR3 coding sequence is TGTGCCAGCAGTGAATGGGGGGTGACGGAAGGCTACACCTTC. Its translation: CASSEWGVTEGYTF.

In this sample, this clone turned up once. CDR3 region: CASSDVAGGAEAFF. CDR3 bases: TGTGCCAGCAGTGACGTGGCAGGCGGGGCTGAAGCTTTCTTT. The rearrangement joins TRBV6-4 to TRBJ1-1; D gene unclear. This CDR3 spans 14 amino acids. The V gene lost 2 bases and the J gene lost 6 bases, with 13 bases spanning the gap. Germline V gene lookup returns CDR1 MRHNA and CDR2 SNTAGT.

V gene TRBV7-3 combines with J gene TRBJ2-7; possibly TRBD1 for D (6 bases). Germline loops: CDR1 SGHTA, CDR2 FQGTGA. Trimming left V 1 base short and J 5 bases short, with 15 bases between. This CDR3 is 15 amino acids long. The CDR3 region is CASSLKLDSYNEQYF. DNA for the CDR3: TGTGCCAGCAGCTTAAAATTGGACAGCTACAACGAGCAGTACTTC.

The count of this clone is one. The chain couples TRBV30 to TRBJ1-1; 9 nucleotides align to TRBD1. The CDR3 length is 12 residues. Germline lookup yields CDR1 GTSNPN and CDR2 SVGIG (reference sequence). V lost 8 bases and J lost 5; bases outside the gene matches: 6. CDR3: CARDREGTEAFF. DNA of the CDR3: TGTGCCCGGGACAGGGAGGGGACTGAAGCTTTCTTT.

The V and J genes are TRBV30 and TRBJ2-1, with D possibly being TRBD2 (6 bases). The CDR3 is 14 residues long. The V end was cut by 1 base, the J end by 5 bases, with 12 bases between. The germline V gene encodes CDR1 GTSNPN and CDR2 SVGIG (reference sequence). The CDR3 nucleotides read TGTGCCTGGAGTGACCCGGGACTGAACAATGAGCAGTTCTTC. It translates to CAWSDPGLNNEQFF.

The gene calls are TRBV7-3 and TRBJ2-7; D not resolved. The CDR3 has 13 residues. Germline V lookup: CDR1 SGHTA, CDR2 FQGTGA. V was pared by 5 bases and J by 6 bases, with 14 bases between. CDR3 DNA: TGTGCCAGCAGCCAACCCCCCCTGGTCGAGCAGTACTTC. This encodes CASSQPPLVEQYF. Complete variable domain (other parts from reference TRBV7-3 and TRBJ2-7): GAGVSQTPSNKVTEKGKYVELRCDPISGHTALYWYRQSLGQGPEFLIYFQGTGAADDSGLPNDRFFAVRPEGSVSTLKIQRTERGDSAVYLCASSQPPLVEQYFGPGTRLTVT.

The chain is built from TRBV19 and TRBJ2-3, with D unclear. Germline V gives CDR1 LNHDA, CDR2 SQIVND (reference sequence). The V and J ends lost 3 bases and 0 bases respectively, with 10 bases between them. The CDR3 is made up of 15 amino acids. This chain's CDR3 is CASSIEPHSTDTQYF. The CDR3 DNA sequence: TGTGCCAGTAGTATTGAACCCCATAGCACAGATACGCAGTATTTT.

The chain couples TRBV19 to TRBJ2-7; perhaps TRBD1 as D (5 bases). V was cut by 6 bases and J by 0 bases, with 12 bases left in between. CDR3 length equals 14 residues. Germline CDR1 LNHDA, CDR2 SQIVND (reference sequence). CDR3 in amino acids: CASSDSQSSYEQYF. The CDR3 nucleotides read TGTGCCAGTAGCGACAGCCAAAGCTCCTACGAGCAGTACTTC.

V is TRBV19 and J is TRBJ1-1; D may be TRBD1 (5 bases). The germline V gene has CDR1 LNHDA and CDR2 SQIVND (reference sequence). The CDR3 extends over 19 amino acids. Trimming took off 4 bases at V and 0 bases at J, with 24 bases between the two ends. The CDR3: CASSTPHGAATLMNTEAFF. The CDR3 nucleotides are TGTGCCAGTAGTACACCCCACGGGGCCGCGACATTGATGAACACTGAAGCTTTCTTT.

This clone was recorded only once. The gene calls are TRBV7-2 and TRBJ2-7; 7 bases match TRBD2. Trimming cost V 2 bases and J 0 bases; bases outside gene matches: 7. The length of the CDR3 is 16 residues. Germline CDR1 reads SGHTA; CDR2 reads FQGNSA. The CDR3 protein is CASSLHTGGSSYEQYF. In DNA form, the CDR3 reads TGTGCCAGCAGCTTACACACCGGCGGGAGCTCCTACGAGCAGTACTTC.

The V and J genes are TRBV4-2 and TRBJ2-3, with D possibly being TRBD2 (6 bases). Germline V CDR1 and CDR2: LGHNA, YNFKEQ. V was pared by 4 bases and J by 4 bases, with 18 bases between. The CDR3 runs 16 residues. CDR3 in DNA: TGTGCCAGCAGCCCTCAAGAAATAGGAGGGGCAGATACGCAGTATTTT. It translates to CASSPQEIGGADTQYF.

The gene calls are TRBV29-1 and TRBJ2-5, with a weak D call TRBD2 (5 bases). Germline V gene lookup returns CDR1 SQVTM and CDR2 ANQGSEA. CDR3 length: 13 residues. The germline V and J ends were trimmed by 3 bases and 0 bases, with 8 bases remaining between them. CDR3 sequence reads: CSVDREYQETQYF. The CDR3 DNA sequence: TGCAGCGTTGATAGGGAGTACCAAGAGACCCAGTACTTC.

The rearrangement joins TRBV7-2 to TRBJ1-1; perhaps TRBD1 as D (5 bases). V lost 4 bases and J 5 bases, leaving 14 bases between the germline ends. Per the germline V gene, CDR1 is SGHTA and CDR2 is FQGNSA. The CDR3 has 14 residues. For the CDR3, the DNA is TGTGCCAGCAGCTCGGAAAGGGGCCGAACTGAAGCTTTCTTT. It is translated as CASSSERGRTEAFF.

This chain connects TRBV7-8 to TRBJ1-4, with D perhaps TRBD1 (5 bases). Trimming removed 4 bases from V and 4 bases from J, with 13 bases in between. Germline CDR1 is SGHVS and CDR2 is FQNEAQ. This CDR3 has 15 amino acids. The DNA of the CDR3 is TGTGCCAGCAGCTGGGGTGGAGGGGTTAATGAAAAACTGTTTTTT. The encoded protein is CASSWGGGVNEKLFF.

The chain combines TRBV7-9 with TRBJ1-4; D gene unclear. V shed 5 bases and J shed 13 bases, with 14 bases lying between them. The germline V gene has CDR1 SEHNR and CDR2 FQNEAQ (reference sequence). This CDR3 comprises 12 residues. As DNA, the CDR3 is TGTGCCAGCAGCCCGCGAGAGGGCAGACTGTTTTTT. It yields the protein CASSPREGRLFF.

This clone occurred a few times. CDR3 nucleotide sequence: TGTGCCAGCAGCCATTCGTCCTACGAGCAGTACTTC. Protein: CASSHSSYEQYF. The chain links TRBV14 to TRBJ2-7; D gene ambiguous. CDR1 SGHDN and CDR2 FVKESK come from the germline V gene. Trimming removed 3 bases at V and 1 base at J, with 4 bases between. CDR3 length: 12 residues.